Ten or more counts support the clone carrying this T cell receptor beta chain. Its antigen is not known. The data were obtained in a study of read filtering for tumor transcriptome and immune sequencing. Study-wide background: Transcriptome libraries were built from DNase-treated RNA.

CDR1 SGDLS and CDR2 YYNGEE come from the germline V gene. V gave up 0 bases and J gave up 3 bases, with 4 bases separating them. The CDR3 runs to 13 residues. Study outcomes and limitations: This fraction held mixed bone marrow immune cells after CD138-negative sorting. In IR-seq, single-read clonotypes were 70% to 85% of clonotypes but approximately 3.5% of reads.

This library used around 400 ng RNA and molecular barcoded adaptors spanning alpha/delta and beta/gamma chains. Each CDR3 protein is one row after TCRdb ran MiXCR on the reads. The data contain approximately 93,000 distinct CDR3 sequences, around a fifth of them singletons. The chain recombines TRBV9 with TRBJ1-5; D not certain. The source is a donor at least 40 years old with multiple myeloma. The sample taken for sequencing was a population of CD138-negative cells sorted from bone marrow. The CDR3 loop reads CASSVGSNQPQHF. The CDR3, as DNA: TGTGCCAGCAGCGTAGGGTCCAATCAGCCCCAGCATTTT.